Below are 17 T cell receptor beta chains sequenced from a single sample in a study of T cell responses to AZD1222 COVID-19 vaccine. Assay: immunoSEQ multiplex PCR; the TCRdb copy retains only in-frame clones and omits some. The table records about 140,000 clones, 88% of them present only once. The sample in question was peripheral blood, obtained on day 0 of AZD1222 vaccination. The receptor set was obtained from an adult in good health.

This chain connects TRBV4-3 to TRBJ1-2; weak D call: TRBD1 (5 bases). CDR3 length: 14 residues. CDR1 LGHNA and CDR2 YSLEER come from the germline V gene. V lost 1 base and J 2 bases, leaving 8 bases between the germline ends. CDR3 loop: CASSQGWDNYGYTF. CDR3 coding DNA: TGCGCCAGCAGCCAAGGTTGGGACAACTATGGCTACACCTTC.

The gene calls are TRBV10-2 and TRBJ2-2, with TRBD1 matching 7 bases. J was trimmed by 6 bases and V by 8 bases; bases with no gene match: 9. Germline values: CDR1 WSHSY, CDR2 SAAADI. The CDR3 sequence is 14 residues long. CDR3 sequence: CASSPGQRSGELFF. Here the CDR3 DNA reads TGCGCCAGCTCCCCGGGACAGAGGTCCGGGGAGCTGTTTTTT.

The V and J genes are TRBV5-1 and TRBJ2-3, with D perhaps TRBD2 (6 bases). Germline loops: CDR1 SGHRS, CDR2 YFSETQ. The CDR3 contains 13 residues. With 3 bases removed from V and 6 bases from J, the gap between germline ends came to 11 bases. The CDR3 loop is CASSSGVSDTQYF. The DNA for the CDR3 is TGCGCCAGCAGCTCGGGAGTCTCGGATACGCAGTATTTT.

The chain carries TRBV4-2 and TRBJ2-7; no firm D call. The CDR3 extends over 14 amino acids. Looked up from germline, CDR1 is LGHNA and CDR2 is YNFKEQ. V shed 0 bases and J shed 1 base, with 7 bases lying between them. This CDR3 reads CASSQEWKSYEQYF. The CDR3 region has the DNA TGTGCCAGCAGCCAAGAGTGGAAATCCTACGAGCAGTACTTC.

This clone was observed a single time. The chain has TRBV19 and TRBJ2-2; D gene unclear. In germline, CDR1 is LNHDA, CDR2 SQIVND (reference sequence). Trimming left V 5 bases short and J 5 bases short, with 9 bases between. This CDR3 has 13 residues. The CDR3 DNA is TGTGCCAGTAGTCCCGGGTGGACCGGGGAGCTGTTTTTT. Amino acid sequence: CASSPGWTGELFF.

This clone has a count of ten or more. The gene calls are TRBV7-6 and TRBJ2-2, with TRBD2 identical over 11 bases. Germline V gene lookup returns CDR1 SGHVS and CDR2 FNYEAQ. Trimming at V came to 0 bases and at J to 4 bases, leaving 1 base not matched to a gene. The CDR3 has 16 residues. The CDR3 sequence: CASSLASGRATGELFF. CDR3 nucleotide sequence: TGTGCCAGCAGCTTAGCTAGCGGGAGGGCCACCGGGGAGCTGTTTTTT.

The table lists this clone with a count of one. This chain links TRBV18 with TRBJ2-1; 9 nucleotides line up with TRBD2. The V and J ends lost 5 bases and 3 bases, in that order; junction bases with no gene match: 11. This CDR3 has 17 amino acids. Looked up from germline, CDR1 is KGHSH and CDR2 is LQKENI. As DNA, the CDR3 is TGTGCCAGCTCAACCACTCGAGTAGCGGGAGACTACAATGAGCAGTTCTTC. As protein: CASSTTRVAGDYNEQFF.

This rearrangement joins TRBV30 to TRBJ2-1; TRBD2 aligns across 10 bases. This CDR3 comprises 18 residues. J gave up 9 bases and V 0 bases, and 17 bases lay outside the gene matches. The V gene's germline CDR1 is GTSNPN and CDR2 SVGIG (reference sequence). The CDR3: CAWSVMGMLAGVPSEQFF. In nucleotides, the CDR3 is TGTGCCTGGAGTGTAATGGGTATGCTAGCGGGAGTTCCCAGTGAGCAGTTCTTC.

The chain couples TRBV13 to TRBJ1-1, with 10 bases aligning to TRBD1. This CDR3 contains 15 residues. Germline values: CDR1 PRHDT, CDR2 FYEKMQ (reference sequence). The ends lost 5 bases at V and 6 bases at J; junction bases unmatched: 9. The CDR3 spells CASSGWDRGRAEAFF. DNA for the CDR3: TGTGCCAGCAGCGGATGGGACAGGGGACGCGCTGAAGCTTTCTTT.

The rearrangement uses TRBV6-5 and TRBJ2-7; 9 bases fit TRBD2. This CDR3 is built from 15 residues. Germline trimming cut 4 bases from V and 5 bases from J; bases unmatched to any gene: 9. Germline V gene lookup returns CDR1 MNHEY and CDR2 SVGAGI. CDR3 protein: CASSSSIAGVDEQYF. The CDR3, as DNA: TGTGCCAGCAGTTCGTCCATAGCGGGAGTCGACGAGCAGTACTTC.

The V gene is TRBV29-1, the J gene TRBJ2-7; 9 positions agree with TRBD2. Trimming cost V 5 bases and J 0 bases; bases outside gene matches: 5. The CDR3 runs to 14 residues. The V gene's germline CDR1 is SQVTM and CDR2 ANQGSEA. In nucleotides, the CDR3 is TGCAGCGTTCGTAGACTAGCGGACTCCTACGAGCAGTACTTC. The encoded protein is CSVRRLADSYEQYF.

The V and J genes are TRBV19 and TRBJ1-5, with 7 positions matching TRBD1. CDR1 is LNHDA and CDR2 is SQIVND in the germline V gene (reference sequence). The CDR3 has 14 amino acids. V lost 7 bases, J lost 6 bases, and 9 bases stayed unmatched. CDR3 DNA: TGTGCCAGTACCCCGACAGGGTCAGGTCAGCCCCAGCATTTT. Translating gives CASTPTGSGQPQHF.

The rearrangement joins TRBV5-8 to TRBJ2-3, with 14 bases lining up with TRBD2. Looked up from germline, CDR1 is SGHTS and CDR2 is YDEGEE. CDR3 length equals 17 residues. The trim removed 4 bases at V and 2 bases at J, leaving 6 bases unmatched. CDR3 in amino acids: CASSTRLAGGFTDTQYF. CDR3 DNA sequence: TGTGCCAGCAGCACCCGACTAGCGGGAGGGTTCACAGATACGCAGTATTTT. Variable domain in full (rest from reference TRBV5-8 and TRBJ2-3): EAGVTQSPTHLIKTRGQQATLRCSPISGHTSVYWYQQALGLGLQFLLWYDEGEERNRGNFPPRFSGRQFPNYSSELNVNALELEDSALYLCASSTRLAGGFTDTQYFGPGTRLTVL.

The chain employs TRBV4-2 and TRBJ1-1; D might be TRBD1 (6 bases). V dropped 4 bases and J dropped 1 base, with 10 bases sitting between them. Germline V gives CDR1 LGHNA, CDR2 YNFKEQ. The CDR3 has 14 amino acids. CDR3 region: CASSRQDGNTEAFF. Written as DNA, the CDR3 is TGTGCCAGCAGCCGACAGGACGGGAACACTGAAGCTTTCTTT.

This sequence joins TRBV10-1 and TRBJ1-5, with a tentative D call TRBD1 (5 bases). From germline, CDR1 is WNHNN and CDR2 SYGVQD (reference sequence). The CDR3 is made up of 12 amino acids. V was clipped by 9 bases and J by 1 base, with 7 bases between them. The CDR3 reads CARRGSNQPQHF. CDR3 nucleotides: TGCGCCAGGAGGGGAAGCAATCAGCCCCAGCATTTT.

The chain employs TRBV28 and TRBJ2-3, with unresolved D. CDR1 and CDR2 from the germline V gene are MDHEN and SYDVKM. CDR3 length: 14 amino acids. The V and J ends lost 1 base and 1 base respectively, with 6 bases between them. CDR3 loop: CASSLLTRTDTQYF. CDR3 coding DNA: TGTGCCAGCAGTTTATTGACCCGCACAGATACGCAGTATTTT.

V and J are TRBV2 and TRBJ1-5; D not resolved. The V and J ends lost 3 bases and 6 bases respectively, with 12 bases between them. CDR3 length: 14 amino acids. Germline lookup yields CDR1 SNHLY and CDR2 FYNNEI. CDR3 in DNA: TGTGCCAGCAGTGACTTTGGAGCGACTCAGCCCCAGCATTTT. The encoded protein is CASSDFGATQPQHF.